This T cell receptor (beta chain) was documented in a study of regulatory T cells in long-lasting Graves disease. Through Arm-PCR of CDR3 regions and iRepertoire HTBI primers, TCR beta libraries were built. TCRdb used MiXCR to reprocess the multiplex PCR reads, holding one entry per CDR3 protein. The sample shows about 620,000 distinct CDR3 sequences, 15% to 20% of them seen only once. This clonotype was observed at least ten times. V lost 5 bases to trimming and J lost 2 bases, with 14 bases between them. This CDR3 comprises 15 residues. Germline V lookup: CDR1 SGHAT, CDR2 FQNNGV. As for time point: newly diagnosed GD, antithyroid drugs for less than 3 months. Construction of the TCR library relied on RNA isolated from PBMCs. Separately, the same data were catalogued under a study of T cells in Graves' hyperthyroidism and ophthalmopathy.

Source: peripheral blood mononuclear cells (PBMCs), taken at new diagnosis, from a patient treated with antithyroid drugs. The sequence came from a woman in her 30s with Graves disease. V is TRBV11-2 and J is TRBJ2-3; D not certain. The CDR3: CASSEYYSDTDTQYF. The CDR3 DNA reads TGTGCCAGCAGCGAATATTACAGCGACACAGATACGCAGTATTTT.